This TCR beta chain was recorded in a study of shared clonotypes between healthy human individuals. Study information: Researchers assigned three CD4 naive, three CD4 memory, two CD8 naive and one CD8 memory plate to each donor.

The length of the CDR3 is 14 residues. Germline CDR1 is LNHDA and CDR2 is SQIVND (reference sequence). V lost 3 bases and J 3 bases, leaving 11 bases between the germline ends. Naive-designated CD8 cells lacked CD45RO, were positively enriched for CCR7, and omitted terminally differentiated effector memory CD45RA+ cells. The DNA input per sorted-subset replicate PCR was about 0.2 ug, corresponding to some 33,000 T cell genomes. Assay: immunoSEQ multiplex PCR; the TCRdb copy retains only in-frame clones and omits some. The data contain more than 2 million clones, 93% of them singletons. Remarks on this clone: Its antigen is not identified.

Whole-study results and caveats: The naive CD4 repertoires of a few donors were compared, and around 5% of clonotypes were shared. Researchers found naive subsets generally carried larger estimated richness than memory subsets.

This sequence was found in a young man in good health. Some clones in this sample may be carry-over from other donors' samples. The specimen sequenced was naive CD8+ T cells from PBMCs. The rearrangement joins TRBV19 to TRBJ1-1; a possible D gene is TRBD1 (6 bases). The CDR3 sequence: CASSMGGLHTEAFF. Here the CDR3 DNA reads TGTGCCAGTAGTATGGGGGGCCTGCACACTGAAGCTTTCTTT.